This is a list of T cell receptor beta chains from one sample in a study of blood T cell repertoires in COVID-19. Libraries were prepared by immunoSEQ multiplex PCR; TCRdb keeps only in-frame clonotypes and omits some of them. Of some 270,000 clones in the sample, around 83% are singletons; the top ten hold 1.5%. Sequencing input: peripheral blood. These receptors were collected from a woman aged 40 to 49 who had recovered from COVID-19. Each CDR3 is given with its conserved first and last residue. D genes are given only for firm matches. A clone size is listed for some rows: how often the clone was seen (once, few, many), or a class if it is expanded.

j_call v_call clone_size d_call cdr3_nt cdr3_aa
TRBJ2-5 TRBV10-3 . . TGTGCCATCAGTGACAATGGCGGGACCCAGTACTTC CAISDNGGTQYF
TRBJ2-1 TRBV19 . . TGTGCCAGTATGGAGGGGGCCACATACAATGAGCAGTTCTTC CASMEGATYNEQFF
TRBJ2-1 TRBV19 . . TGTGCCAGCGCAACAGGCTTAAGCTCCTACAATGAGCAGTTCTTC CASATGLSSYNEQFF
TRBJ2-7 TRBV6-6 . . TGTGCCAGCGACTCGGAGGGGTGGGGAAGGTACGAGCAGTACTTC CASDSEGWGRYEQYF
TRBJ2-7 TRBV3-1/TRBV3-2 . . TGTGCCAGCAGCCGGGGCCCCTACGAGCAGTACTTC CASSRGPYEQYF
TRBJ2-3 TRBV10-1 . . TGCGCCAGCAAGTCTGGGAGAGGGGGAGACACAGATACGCAGTATTTT CASKSGRGGDTDTQYF
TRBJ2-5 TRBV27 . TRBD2 TGTGCCAGCAGTTGGGGGGGTGGCCAAGAGACCCAGTACTTC CASSWGGGQETQYF
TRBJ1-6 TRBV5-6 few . TGTGCCAGCAGCTTGGGGCGGGGGTATTCACCCCTCCACTTT CASSLGRGYSPLHF
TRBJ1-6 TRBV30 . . TGTGCCTGGACCTCTCGGGGGATCTCCTATAATTCACCCCTCCACTTT CAWTSRGISYNSPLHF
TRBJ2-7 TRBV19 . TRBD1 TGTGCCAGTAGAGGGACAGGTCCACAGGGGCAGTACTTC CASRGTGPQGQYF
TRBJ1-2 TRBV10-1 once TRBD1 TGCGCCAGCCCCGGGACAGCCTCGAGGCGGCATGGCTACACCTTC CASPGTASRRHGYTF
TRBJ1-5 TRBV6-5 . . TGTGCCAGCAGCAGGGGTTGTTGCAATCAGCCCCAGCATTTT CASSRGCCNQPQHF
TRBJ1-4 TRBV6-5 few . TGTGCCAGCAGTTACTCGAGAGCCGGGGGTGCAAAACTGTTTTTT CASSYSRAGGAKLFF
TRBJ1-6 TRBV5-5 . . TGTGCCAGCAGCTCCTCGGCCCTCTCGGAGATTACCAGATTT CASSSSALSEITRF
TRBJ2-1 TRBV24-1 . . TGTGCCACCAGTGATTTGCCCGGAGCCCGCTACAATGAGCAGTTCTTC CATSDLPGARYNEQFF
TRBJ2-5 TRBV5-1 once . TGCGCCAGCAGCTTGGATTCTACGGGAAAGACCCAGTACTTC CASSLDSTGKTQYF
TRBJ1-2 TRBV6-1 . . TGTGCCAGCAGTGAAACTGCAGGGATTGAAGATGGCTACACCTTC CASSETAGIEDGYTF
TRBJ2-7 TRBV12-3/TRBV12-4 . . TGTGCCAGCAGTTTGAGAGGGGGCGAGCAGTACTTC CASSLRGGEQYF
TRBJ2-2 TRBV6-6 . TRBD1 TGTGCCAGCAGTTACTTGGACAGGGGCCCCACCGGGGAGCTGTTTTTT CASSYLDRGPTGELFF
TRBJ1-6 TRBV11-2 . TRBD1 TGTGCCAGCAGCTTGACAGGGCCAACCGGGGGTTCACCCCTCCACTTT CASSLTGPTGGSPLHF
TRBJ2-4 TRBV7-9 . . TGTGCCAGCAAGGACAGGGAGGGTGGAAACATTCAGTACTTC CASKDREGGNIQYF
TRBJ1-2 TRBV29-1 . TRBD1 TGCACCATCTACAGGGGGCCCAACTATGGCTACACCTTC CTIYRGPNYGYTF
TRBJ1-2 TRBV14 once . TGTGCCAGCAGCCAACTCGATAGGGGTTCGGATGGCTACACCTTC CASSQLDRGSDGYTF
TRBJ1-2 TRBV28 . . TGTGCCAGCAGTTCCTCCGGGGGGAACTATGGCTACACCTTC CASSSSGGNYGYTF
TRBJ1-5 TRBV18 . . TGTGCCAGCTCACCTAATCGGGGGGCACAGCCCCAGCATTTT CASSPNRGAQPQHF
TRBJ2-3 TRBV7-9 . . TGTGCCAGCAGCCTGTCTGCGGGGGATACGCAGTATTTT CASSLSAGDTQYF
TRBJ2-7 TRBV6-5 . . TGTGCCAGCAGTTACTCCTCTAGGAGCTCCTACGAGCAGTACTTC CASSYSSRSSYEQYF
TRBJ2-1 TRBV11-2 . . TGTGCCAGCAGCTTAAGGCGGGACCTCTCCTACAATGAGCAGTTCTTC CASSLRRDLSYNEQFF
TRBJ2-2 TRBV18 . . TGTGCCAGCTCACCGCGGGGACCGGTCAGCCAATTCACCGGGGAGCTGTTTTTT CASSPRGPVSQFTGELFF
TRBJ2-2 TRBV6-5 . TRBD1 TGTGCCAGCAGACCACAGGGGACCACCGGGGAGCTGTTTTTT CASRPQGTTGELFF
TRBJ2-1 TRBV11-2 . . TGTGCCAGCAGCCGCGGGGGCGCGGGGTACAATGAGCAGTTCTTC CASSRGGAGYNEQFF
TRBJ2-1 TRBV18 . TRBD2 TGTGCCAGCTCACCACGGGATAGCGGGGGGGCCGGAAATGAGCAGTTCTTC CASSPRDSGGAGNEQFF
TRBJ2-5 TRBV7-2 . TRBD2 TGTGCCAGCAGCTCACGACTAGCGGGGAGCCAGGAACAAGAGACCCAGTACTTC CASSSRLAGSQEQETQYF
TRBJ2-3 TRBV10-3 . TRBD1 TGTGCCATCAGGGACAGGGGGCAACAAGATACGCAGTATTTT CAIRDRGQQDTQYF
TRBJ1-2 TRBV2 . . TGTGCCAGCAGTGCAGGGAACTATGGCTACACCTTC CASSAGNYGYTF
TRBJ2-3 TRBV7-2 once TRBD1 TGTGCCAGCAGCCTCGGGACAGGGGGCTTGGATACGCAGTATTTT CASSLGTGGLDTQYF
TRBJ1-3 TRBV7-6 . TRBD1 TGTGCCAGCAGTCCTTGGACAGGCCCACGCTCTGGAAACACCATATATTTT CASSPWTGPRSGNTIYF
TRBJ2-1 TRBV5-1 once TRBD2 TGCGCCAGCAGCGGCTATACTAGCGGGGATGAGCAGTTCTTC CASSGYTSGDEQFF
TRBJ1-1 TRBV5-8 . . TGTGCCAGCAGCTCCTCGTCGGTTGGAGATACTGAAGCTTTCTTT CASSSSSVGDTEAFF
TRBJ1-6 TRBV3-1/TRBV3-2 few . TGTGCCAGCAGCCAAGATGAGGCCAATTCACCCCTCCACTTT CASSQDEANSPLHF
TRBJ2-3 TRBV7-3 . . TGTGCCAGCAGCATACAGAGCACAGATACGCAGTATTTT CASSIQSTDTQYF
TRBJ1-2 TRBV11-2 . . TGTGCCAGCAGCTTGTCGGAACAAAAGAGGGGCTACACCTTC CASSLSEQKRGYTF
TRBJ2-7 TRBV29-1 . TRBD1 TGCAGCGTGAGGGATGACAGGGGGCTAGAGCAGTACTTC CSVRDDRGLEQYF
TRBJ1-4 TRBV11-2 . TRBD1 TGTGCCAGCAGCTTAGCCCCGGGACAGACTAATGAAAAACTGTTTTTT CASSLAPGQTNEKLFF
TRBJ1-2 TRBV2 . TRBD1 TGTGCCAGCAGACAGGGGGATGGCTACACCTTC CASRQGDGYTF
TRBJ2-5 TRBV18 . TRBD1 TGTGCCAGCTCACCCGGGACAGAAGAGACCCAGTACTTC CASSPGTEETQYF
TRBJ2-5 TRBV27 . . TGTGCCAGCAGTTTATCTCGGTTGGAGACCCAGTACTTC CASSLSRLETQYF
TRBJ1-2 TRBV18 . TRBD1 TGTGCCAGCTCACCCGGGACAGGGGCTAACTATGGCTACACCTTC CASSPGTGANYGYTF
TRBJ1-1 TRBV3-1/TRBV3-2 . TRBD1 TGTGCCAGCAGCCTCGATGACAGGGGGGAGTTCACTGAAGCTTTCTTT CASSLDDRGEFTEAFF
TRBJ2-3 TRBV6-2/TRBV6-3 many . TGTGCCAGCAGTGCCACCTCACAGGGCCCAGATACGCAGTATTTT CASSATSQGPDTQYF
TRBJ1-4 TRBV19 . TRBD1 TGTGCCAGTAGTTTCCGGACAGGTGAAAAACTGTTTTTT CASSFRTGEKLFF
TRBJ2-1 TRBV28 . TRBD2 TGTGCCAGCAGTTTACTAGCGGGGGCTCAACTTTACAATGAGCAGTTCTTC CASSLLAGAQLYNEQFF